This T cell receptor (beta chain) was identified during a study of T cell responses to AZD1222 COVID-19 vaccine. Points from the study as a whole: Donors in the cohort were predominantly white British and more often female, and clonal diversity was possibly underestimated. Spike regions recognized by vaccine-associated CD4 TCRs spanned the protein, led by 160-218 and 743-854. Variant regions that are unmutated are reportedly the target of nearly half of spike-specific TCRs.

Germline V gene lookup returns CDR1 SNHLY and CDR2 FYNNEI. V dropped 4 bases and J dropped 7 bases, with 11 bases sitting between them. The CDR3 covers 12 residues. As for this clone: Its antigen is currently unknown.

Profiled with immunoSEQ multiplex PCR; TCRdb holds only in-frame clones, not every one. The sample has fewer than 65,000 clones; roughly 90% are singletons. The TCR sequence derives from an adult who received the AZD1222 COVID-19 vaccine. The starting material was peripheral blood, obtained 28 days after the second AZD1222 dose. The rearrangement links TRBV2 to TRBJ2-7; possible D gene TRBD1, 6 bases. The CDR3 DNA reads TGTGCCAGCAGTGGACAGGCTAGGGAGCAGTACTTC. Translation gives CASSGQAREQYF.